This T cell receptor beta chain was captured in a study of T cells in Graves' hyperthyroidism and ophthalmopathy. Study-level findings and limits: Among thyroid clonotypes expanded above 0.001, most also appeared in blood.

Using RNA transcripts as the source, TCR beta CDR3 regions were amplified. HTBI primers were the set used in a first-round RT-PCR of the TCR CDR3. TCRdb ran MiXCR on the multiplex PCR reads and lists one entry per CDR3 protein. The sample lists approximately 430,000 distinct CDR3 sequences, around 14% occurring once. The CDR3 contains 14 residues. Trimming shortened V by 3 bases and J by 5 bases, and 12 bases separated the two germline ends. This clonotype was seen many times. Its antigen is not identified. The sequenced sample was blood. This TCR was recovered from a woman under 30 with Graves' hyperthyroidism. The gene calls are TRBV12-3 or TRBV12-4 and TRBJ2-3; possible D gene TRBD2, 5 bases. The CDR3 loop is CASSLDSPKDTQYF. CDR3 coding DNA: TGTGCCAGCAGTTTGGACTCCCCTAAAGATACGCAGTATTTT.